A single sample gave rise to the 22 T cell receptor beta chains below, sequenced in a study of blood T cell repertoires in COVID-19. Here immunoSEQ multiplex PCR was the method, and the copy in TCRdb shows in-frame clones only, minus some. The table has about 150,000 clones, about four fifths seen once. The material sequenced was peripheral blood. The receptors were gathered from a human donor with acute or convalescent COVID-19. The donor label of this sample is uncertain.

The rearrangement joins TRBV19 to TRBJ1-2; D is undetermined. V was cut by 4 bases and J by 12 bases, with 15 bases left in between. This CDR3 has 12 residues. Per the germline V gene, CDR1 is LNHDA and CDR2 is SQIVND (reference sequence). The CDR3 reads CASSTTAGYDTF. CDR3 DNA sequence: TGTGCCAGTAGTACTACGGCCGGGTATGACACCTTC.

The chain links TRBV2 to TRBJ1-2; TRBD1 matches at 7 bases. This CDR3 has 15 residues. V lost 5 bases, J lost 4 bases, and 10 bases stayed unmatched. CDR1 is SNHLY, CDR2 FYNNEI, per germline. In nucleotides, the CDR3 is TGTGCCAGCAGTCAAGGACAGGCGGTCGGCTATGGCTACACCTTC. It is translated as CASSQGQAVGYGYTF.

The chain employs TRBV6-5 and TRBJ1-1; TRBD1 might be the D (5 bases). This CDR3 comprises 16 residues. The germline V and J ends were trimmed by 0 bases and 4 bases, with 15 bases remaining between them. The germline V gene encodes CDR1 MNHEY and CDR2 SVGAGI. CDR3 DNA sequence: TGTGCCAGCAGTTACTCGAAGGGGAACGGGCGCACTGAAGCTTTCTTT. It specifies CASSYSKGNGRTEAFF.

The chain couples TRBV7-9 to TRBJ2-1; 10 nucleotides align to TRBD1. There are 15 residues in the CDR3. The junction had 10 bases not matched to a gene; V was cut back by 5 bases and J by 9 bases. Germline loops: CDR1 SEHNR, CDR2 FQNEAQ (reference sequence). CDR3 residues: CASSTDRGRGVEQFF. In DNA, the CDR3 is TGTGCCAGCAGCACCGACAGGGGGCGCGGGGTTGAGCAGTTCTTC.

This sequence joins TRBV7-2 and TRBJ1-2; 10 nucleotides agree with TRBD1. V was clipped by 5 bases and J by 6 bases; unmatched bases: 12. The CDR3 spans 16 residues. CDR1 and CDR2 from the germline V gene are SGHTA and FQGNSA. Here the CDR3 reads CASSLRQGAGLNGYTF. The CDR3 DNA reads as TGTGCCAGCAGCCTCAGACAGGGGGCCGGACTCAATGGCTACACCTTC.

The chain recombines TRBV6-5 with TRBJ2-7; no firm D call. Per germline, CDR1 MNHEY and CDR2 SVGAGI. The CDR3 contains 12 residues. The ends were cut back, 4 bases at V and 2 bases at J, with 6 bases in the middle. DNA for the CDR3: TGTGCCAGCAGTTCCCGAGCCTACGAGCAGTACTTC. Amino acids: CASSSRAYEQYF.

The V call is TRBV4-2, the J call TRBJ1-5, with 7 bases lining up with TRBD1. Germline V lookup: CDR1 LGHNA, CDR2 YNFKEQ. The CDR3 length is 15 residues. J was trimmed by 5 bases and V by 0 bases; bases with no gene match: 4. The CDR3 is CASSQEQGLDQPQHF. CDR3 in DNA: TGTGCCAGCAGCCAAGAACAGGGGCTGGATCAGCCCCAGCATTTT.

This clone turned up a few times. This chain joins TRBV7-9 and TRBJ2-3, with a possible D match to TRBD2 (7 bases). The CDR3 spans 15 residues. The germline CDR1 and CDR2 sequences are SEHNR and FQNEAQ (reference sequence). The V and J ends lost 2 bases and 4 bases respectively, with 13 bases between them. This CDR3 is CASSLTGGGADTQYF. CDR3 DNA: TGTGCCAGCAGCTTAACAGGCGGGGGCGCAGATACGCAGTATTTT.

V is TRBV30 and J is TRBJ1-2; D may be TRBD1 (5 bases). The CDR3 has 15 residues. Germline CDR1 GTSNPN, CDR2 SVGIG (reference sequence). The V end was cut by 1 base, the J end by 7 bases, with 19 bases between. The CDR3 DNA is TGTGCCTGGAGTGCTTACAGGAAAATCTTTAGTGGCTACACCTTC. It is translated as CAWSAYRKIFSGYTF.

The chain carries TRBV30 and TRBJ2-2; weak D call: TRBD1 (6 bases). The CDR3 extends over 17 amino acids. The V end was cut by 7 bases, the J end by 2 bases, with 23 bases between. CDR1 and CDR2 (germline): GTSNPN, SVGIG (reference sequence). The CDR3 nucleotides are TGTGCCTCCACCAAGGGCCTTTTCGGGACAAACACCGGGGAGCTGTTTTTT. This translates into CASTKGLFGTNTGELFF.

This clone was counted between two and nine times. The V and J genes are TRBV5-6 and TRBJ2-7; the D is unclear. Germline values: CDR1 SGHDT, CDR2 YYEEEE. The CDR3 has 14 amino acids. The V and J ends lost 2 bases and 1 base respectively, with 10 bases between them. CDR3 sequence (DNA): TGTGCCAGCAGCTTATCCCAGAAGTCCTACGAGCAGTACGTC. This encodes CASSLSQKSYEQYV.

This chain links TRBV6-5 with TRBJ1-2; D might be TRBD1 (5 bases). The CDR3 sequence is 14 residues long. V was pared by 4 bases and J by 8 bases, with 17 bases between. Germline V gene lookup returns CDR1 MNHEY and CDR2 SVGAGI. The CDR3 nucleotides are TGTGCCAGCAGTTCCTTAGGCAGGGCGAGGGGCTACACCTTC. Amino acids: CASSSLGRARGYTF.

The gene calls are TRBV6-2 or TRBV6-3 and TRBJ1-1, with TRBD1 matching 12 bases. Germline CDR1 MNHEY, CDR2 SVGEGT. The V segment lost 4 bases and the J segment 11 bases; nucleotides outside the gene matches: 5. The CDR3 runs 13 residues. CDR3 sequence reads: CASSWGQGARAFF. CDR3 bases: TGTGCCAGCAGTTGGGGACAGGGGGCGAGGGCTTTCTTT.

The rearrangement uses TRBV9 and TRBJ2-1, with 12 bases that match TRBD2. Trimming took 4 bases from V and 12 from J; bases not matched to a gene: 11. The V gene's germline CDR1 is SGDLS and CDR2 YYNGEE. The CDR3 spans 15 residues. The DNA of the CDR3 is TGTGCCAGCAGCTCTGGACTAGCGGGGAGGTTTAGGCAGTTCTTC. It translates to CASSSGLAGRFRQFF.

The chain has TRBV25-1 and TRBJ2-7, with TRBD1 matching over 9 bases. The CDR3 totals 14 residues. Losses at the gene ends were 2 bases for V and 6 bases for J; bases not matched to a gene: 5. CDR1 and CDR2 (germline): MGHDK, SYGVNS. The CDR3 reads CASSERGTGTEQYF. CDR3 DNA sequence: TGTGCCAGCAGTGAAAGAGGGACAGGGACCGAGCAGTACTTC.

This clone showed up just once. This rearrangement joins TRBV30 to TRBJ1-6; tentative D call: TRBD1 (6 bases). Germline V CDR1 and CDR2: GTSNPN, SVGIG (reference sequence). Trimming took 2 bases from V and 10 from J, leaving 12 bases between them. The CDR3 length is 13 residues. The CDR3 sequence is CAWSPTGNSPLHF. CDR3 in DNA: TGTGCCTGGAGTCCCACAGGGAACTCACCCCTCCACTTT.

CDR3 bases: TGTGCCAGCAGTGCTAGCCGGTACGAGCAGTACGTC. Amino acids: CASSASRYEQYV. The gene calls are TRBV6-6 and TRBJ2-7; maybe TRBD2 (5 bases). The CDR3 runs 12 residues. Between the trimmed V and J ends, which lost 5 bases and 4 bases, there was a span of 9 bases. In germline, CDR1 is MNHNY, CDR2 SVGAGI (reference sequence).

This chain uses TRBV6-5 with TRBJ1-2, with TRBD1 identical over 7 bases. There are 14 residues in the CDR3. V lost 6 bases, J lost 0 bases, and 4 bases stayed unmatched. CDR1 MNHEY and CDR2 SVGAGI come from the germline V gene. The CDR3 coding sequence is TGTGCCAGCAGCCGGACAGGAGCTAACTATGGCTACACCTTC. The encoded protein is CASSRTGANYGYTF.

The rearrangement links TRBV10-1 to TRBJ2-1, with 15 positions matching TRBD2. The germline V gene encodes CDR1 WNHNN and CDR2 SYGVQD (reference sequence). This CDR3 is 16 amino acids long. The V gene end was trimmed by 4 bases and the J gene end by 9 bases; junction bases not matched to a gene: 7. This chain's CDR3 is CASSAIPGLAGGEQFF. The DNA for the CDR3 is TGCGCCAGCAGTGCGATACCGGGACTAGCGGGGGGTGAGCAGTTCTTC.

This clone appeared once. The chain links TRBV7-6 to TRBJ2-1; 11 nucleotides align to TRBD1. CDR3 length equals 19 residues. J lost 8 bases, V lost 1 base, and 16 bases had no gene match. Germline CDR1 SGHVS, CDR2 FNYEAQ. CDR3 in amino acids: CASSLGLGTGGSLRDEQFF. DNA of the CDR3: TGTGCCAGCAGCTTAGGTTTGGGGACAGGGGGTTCCCTACGGGATGAGCAGTTCTTC. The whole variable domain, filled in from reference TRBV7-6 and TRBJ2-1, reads GAGVSQSPRYKVTKRGQDVALRCDPISGHVSLYWYRQALGQGPEFLTYFNYEAQQDKSGLPNDRFSAERPEGSISTLTIQRTEQRDSAMYRCASSLGLGTGGSLRDEQFFGPGTRLTVL.

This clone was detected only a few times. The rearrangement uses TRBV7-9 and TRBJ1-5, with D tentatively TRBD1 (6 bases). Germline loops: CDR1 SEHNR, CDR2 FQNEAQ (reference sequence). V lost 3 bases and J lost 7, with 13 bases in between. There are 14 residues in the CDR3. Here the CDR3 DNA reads TGTGCCAGCAGCTTCGGGGGGCTCAACCAGCCCCAGCATTTT. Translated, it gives CASSFGGLNQPQHF.

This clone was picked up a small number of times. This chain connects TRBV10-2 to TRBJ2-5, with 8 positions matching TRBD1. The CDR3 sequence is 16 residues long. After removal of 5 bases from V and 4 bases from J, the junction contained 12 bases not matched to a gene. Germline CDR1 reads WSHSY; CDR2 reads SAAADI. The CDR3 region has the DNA TGCGCCAGCAGTCGAGGGGACAGGCGCGGACTAGAGACCCAGTACTTC. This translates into CASSRGDRRGLETQYF.